The rows below give T cell receptor beta chains drawn from one sample of a study of T cell changes during pregnancy in multiple sclerosis. The table came from immunoSEQ multiplex PCR; TCRdb's copy has only in-frame clones and leaves some out. Among some 50,000 clones listed, about 90% were seen once. This sample comprised CD4+ T cells from peripheral blood mononuclear cells, obtained in the second trimester of pregnancy. These receptors came from a female donor with multiple sclerosis, enrolled in a pregnancy study. Each CDR3 is given with its conserved first and last residue. The D gene is left open where the match is weak. The size field is filled for only some rows; it gives once, few, many or a size class.

clone size: -
D gene: TRBD1
V gene: TRBV29-1
J gene: TRBJ1-3
CDR3 protein: CSAQDRAGNTIYF
CDR3 DNA: TGCAGCGCCCAGGACAGGGCTGGAAACACCATATATTTT

clone size: -
D gene: -
V gene: TRBV27
J gene: TRBJ2-7
CDR3 protein: CASSLAGNIYEQYF
CDR3 DNA: TGTGCCAGCAGTTTGGCGGGGAACATCTACGAGCAGTACTTC

clone size: few
D gene: -
V gene: TRBV6-6
J gene: TRBJ1-5
CDR3 protein: CASGTGDQPQHF
CDR3 DNA: TGTGCCAGCGGTACGGGAGACCAGCCCCAGCATTTT

clone size: -
D gene: TRBD2
V gene: TRBV7-9
J gene: TRBJ2-3
CDR3 protein: CASSPSRGGRASDTQYF
CDR3 DNA: TGTGCCAGCAGCCCCTCTCGTGGCGGGAGGGCCTCAGATACGCAGTATTTT

clone size: -
D gene: -
V gene: TRBV7-2
J gene: TRBJ1-4
CDR3 protein: CASSPLPGLLFF
CDR3 DNA: TGTGCCAGCAGCCCACTGCCGGGACTTCTGTTTTTT

clone size: -
D gene: TRBD1
V gene: TRBV7-9
J gene: TRBJ2-5
CDR3 protein: CASSQHRGQGLFPETQYF
CDR3 DNA: TGTGCCAGCAGCCAACACAGGGGACAGGGGTTGTTCCCAGAGACCCAGTACTTC

clone size: -
D gene: TRBD1
V gene: TRBV30
J gene: TRBJ1-2
CDR3 protein: CAWSADRARGYTF
CDR3 DNA: TGTGCCTGGAGTGCGGACAGGGCGCGGGGCTACACCTTC

clone size: -
D gene: TRBD2
V gene: TRBV11-1
J gene: TRBJ2-7
CDR3 protein: CASSSRPPSGRSEQYF
CDR3 DNA: TGTGCCAGCAGCTCACGTCCTCCTAGCGGGAGAAGCGAGCAGTACTTC

clone size: -
D gene: -
V gene: TRBV9
J gene: TRBJ2-7
CDR3 protein: CASSGGAGARYEQYF
CDR3 DNA: TGTGCCAGCAGCGGGGGTGCGGGGGCCCGCTACGAGCAGTACTTC

clone size: -
D gene: TRBD1
V gene: TRBV28
J gene: TRBJ2-2
CDR3 protein: CASTRDRGPGELFF
CDR3 DNA: TGTGCCAGCACCCGGGACAGGGGGCCCGGGGAGCTGTTTTTT

clone size: -
D gene: TRBD1
V gene: TRBV28
J gene: TRBJ1-5
CDR3 protein: CASGDLTGRNSNQPQHF
CDR3 DNA: TGTGCCAGCGGCGACTTGACAGGGAGAAATAGCAATCAGCCCCAGCATTTT

clone size: -
D gene: TRBD1
V gene: TRBV18
J gene: TRBJ1-2
CDR3 protein: CASSPSVGQVLQGGYTF
CDR3 DNA: TGTGCCAGCTCACCATCGGTAGGACAGGTCCTACAAGGAGGCTACACCTTC

clone size: -
D gene: TRBD2
V gene: TRBV6-1
J gene: TRBJ2-7
CDR3 protein: CASIRGTRASEQYF
CDR3 DNA: TGTGCCAGCATCCGAGGGACTAGAGCTTCCGAGCAGTACTTC

clone size: few
D gene: -
V gene: TRBV19
J gene: TRBJ2-2
CDR3 protein: CASSIEGRIAGELFF
CDR3 DNA: TGTGCCAGTAGTATTGAGGGAAGGATCGCCGGGGAGCTGTTTTTT

clone size: -
D gene: -
V gene: TRBV5-4
J gene: TRBJ1-3
CDR3 protein: CASSDNFNGHTIYF
CDR3 DNA: TGTGCCAGCAGCGACAACTTCAATGGGCACACCATATATTTT

clone size: -
D gene: -
V gene: TRBV9
J gene: TRBJ1-2
CDR3 protein: CASGRDLYYGYTF
CDR3 DNA: TGTGCCAGCGGCAGGGATCTATACTATGGCTACACCTTC

clone size: once
D gene: TRBD1
V gene: TRBV19
J gene: TRBJ2-7
CDR3 protein: CARRQGRSYEQYF
CDR3 DNA: TGTGCCAGGCGACAGGGGCGTTCCTACGAGCAGTACTTC

clone size: -
D gene: TRBD2
V gene: TRBV27
J gene: TRBJ2-5
CDR3 protein: CASSLSPTSLETQYF
CDR3 DNA: TGTGCCAGCAGTTTATCTCCGACTAGCTTGGAGACCCAGTACTTC

clone size: few
D gene: TRBD1
V gene: TRBV5-1
J gene: TRBJ1-4
CDR3 protein: CASRTGESEKLFF
CDR3 DNA: TGCGCCAGCAGGACAGGGGAGAGTGAAAAACTGTTTTTT

clone size: -
D gene: TRBD1
V gene: TRBV5-1
J gene: TRBJ1-1
CDR3 protein: CASSLIGQGAHPNTEAFF
CDR3 DNA: TGCGCCAGCAGCTTAATAGGACAGGGGGCTCATCCAAACACTGAAGCTTTCTTT

clone size: -
D gene: -
V gene: TRBV5-4
J gene: TRBJ1-1
CDR3 protein: CASSSPGNTEAFF
CDR3 DNA: TGTGCCAGCAGCTCGCCGGGTAACACTGAAGCTTTCTTT

clone size: -
D gene: -
V gene: TRBV19
J gene: TRBJ1-1
CDR3 protein: CASSLQGNRGTEAFF
CDR3 DNA: TGTGCCAGTAGTCTACAGGGCAATCGGGGTACTGAAGCTTTCTTT

clone size: -
D gene: -
V gene: TRBV19
J gene: TRBJ2-5
CDR3 protein: CASSIRTVNQETQYF
CDR3 DNA: TGTGCCAGTAGTATAAGGACAGTCAATCAAGAGACCCAGTACTTC

clone size: -
D gene: -
V gene: TRBV28
J gene: TRBJ1-1
CDR3 protein: CASSLWKTGTEAFF
CDR3 DNA: TGTGCCAGCAGTTTATGGAAAACAGGGACTGAAGCTTTCTTT

clone size: -
D gene: TRBD2
V gene: TRBV30
J gene: TRBJ2-1
CDR3 protein: CAWSGGLREEQFF
CDR3 DNA: TGTGCCTGGAGTGGGGGACTAAGGGAGGAGCAGTTCTTC

clone size: once
D gene: -
V gene: TRBV5-1
J gene: TRBJ2-2
CDR3 protein: CASSSQGRDTGELFF
CDR3 DNA: TGCGCCAGCAGCTCTCAGGGAAGGGACACCGGGGAGCTGTTTTTT

clone size: -
D gene: TRBD2
V gene: TRBV5-8
J gene: TRBJ2-7
CDR3 protein: CASSHGLAGVYEQYF
CDR3 DNA: TGTGCCAGCAGCCACGGACTAGCGGGGGTATACGAGCAGTACTTC